Each of the 29 T cell receptor beta chains below was sequenced from the same sample in a study of blood T cells in healthy people across ages. The second PCR ran roughly 7 to 12 cycles with a sample-barcoded 5' primer and J-beta primers. From the 5' RACE reads, TCRdb called clonotypes with MiXCR, one entry per CDR3 protein. The sample contains roughly 800,000 distinct CDR3 sequences, about 25% of which appear only once. These data were likewise used in another study, on T cells of mothers and their children.

The source material was blood. These receptors all stem from a boy under 18 in good health.

This clonotype was counted a few times. The chain joins TRBV5-1 to TRBJ2-1; 12 bases agree with TRBD2. The CDR3 spans 16 residues. The J segment lost 9 bases and the V segment lost 4 bases, leaving 11 bases of the junction unmatched. Germline CDR1 SGHRS, CDR2 YFSETQ. CDR3 in DNA: TGCGCCAGCAGCCCTCGGACTAGCGGGGAAGGGACTGAGCAGTTCTTC. Its protein product is CASSPRTSGEGTEQFF.

This clonotype has just a few counts. The chain recombines TRBV24-1 with TRBJ2-5; D call uncertain. The end of the DNA is better explained by TRBJ2-7, so the J call may be wrong. CDR3 size: 12 residues. Germline CDR1 and CDR2: KGHDR and SFDVKD. This chain's CDR3 is CATSDLGNEQYF. CDR3 coding DNA: TGTGCCACCAGTGACCTAGGGAACGAGCAGTACTTC.

This clonotype has only a few counts. The chain carries TRBV29-1 and TRBJ1-4; D remains unclear. Per germline, CDR1 SQVTM and CDR2 ANQGSEA. Trimming took 6 bases from V and 8 from J, leaving 16 bases between them. The CDR3 is made up of 13 amino acids. The CDR3: CSVAADRIEKLFF. In nucleotides, the CDR3 is TGCAGCGTCGCCGCTGACCGAATAGAAAAACTGTTTTTT.

This clonotype was seen more than once but under ten times. The chain joins TRBV12-3 or TRBV12-4 to TRBJ2-7; 8 bases align to TRBD1. V was clipped by 1 base and J by 2 bases; unmatched bases: 4. This CDR3 has 15 amino acids. This chain's CDR3 is CASSLEQGGTYEQYF. The CDR3 coding sequence is TGTGCCAGCAGTTTAGAACAGGGGGGAACCTACGAGCAGTACTTC.

This clonotype was detected only a few times. This chain joins TRBV29-1 and TRBJ2-5; 7 nucleotides agree with TRBD2. The ends lost 6 bases at V and 5 bases at J; junction bases unmatched: 12. The CDR3 is made up of 14 amino acids. In germline, CDR1 is SQVTM, CDR2 ANQGSEA. The CDR3 is CSVSRGVGGETQYF. DNA for the CDR3: TGCAGCGTCTCACGAGGGGTGGGAGGGGAGACCCAGTACTTC.

The rearrangement uses TRBV10-3 and TRBJ2-4; 9 nucleotides align to TRBD1. Germline V gene data show CDR1 as ENHRY and CDR2 as SYGVKD. The CDR3 length is 16 residues. J was trimmed by 1 base and V by 8 bases; bases with no gene match: 9. Here the CDR3 DNA reads TGTGCCATCGGGACAGGGACCCTTGGGGCCAAAAACATTCAGTACTTC. Translation: CAIGTGTLGAKNIQYF.

Points on this clonotype: The CDR3 carries no conserved terminal phenylalanine or tryptophan, so it likely arises from a read error. The genes are TRBV9 and TRBJ2-1; D may be TRBD1 (6 bases). The CDR3 is 15 amino acids. Trimming took 8 bases from V and 0 from J, leaving 15 bases between them. The V gene's germline CDR1 is SGDLS and CDR2 YYNGEE. This chain's CDR3 is CASGAGTNSYNEQFL. The CDR3 nucleotides are TGTGCCAGTGGGGCCGGGACAAACTCCTACAATGAGCAGTTCCTC.

The rearrangement joins TRBV7-2 to TRBJ1-1; 7 nucleotides line up with TRBD1. The CDR3 is 14 amino acids. Germline assignment: CDR1 SGHTA and CDR2 FQGNSA. The V segment lost 2 bases and the J segment 9 bases; nucleotides outside the gene matches: 9. Written as DNA, the CDR3 is TGTGCCAGCAGCTTACTCAGGGGGGGCGAAAAAGCTTTCTTT. Translation: CASSLLRGGEKAFF.

In this sample, this clonotype turned up a few times. DNA of the CDR3: TGTGCCAGCAGTAGTAGACGGAGCTCCTACGAGCAGTACTTC. This codes for CASSSRRSSYEQYF. The rearrangement joins TRBV6-2 or TRBV6-3 to TRBJ2-7; D is unclear. The CDR3 is made up of 14 amino acids. Trimming pared 5 bases from V and 0 bases from J, leaving 11 bases between. Germline lookup yields CDR1 MNHEY and CDR2 SVGEGT.

This clonotype has only a few counts. The V gene is TRBV27, the J gene TRBJ2-5; the D is unclear. The end of the DNA fits TRBJ2-1 better, so the J call may be wrong. CDR1 is MNHEY and CDR2 is SMNVEV in the germline V gene (reference sequence). This CDR3 is 14 amino acids long. Written as DNA, the CDR3 is TGTGCCAGCAGTTTTTTCGGTCCCTACAATGAGCAGTTCTTC. This gives the protein CASSFFGPYNEQFF.

The CDR3 DNA sequence: TGTGCCAGCAGTGGGCTCTACAGGGACGAGCAGTACTTC. Its protein is CASSGLYRDEQYF. The chain links TRBV6-1 to TRBJ2-5; perhaps TRBD1 as D (6 bases). The DNA matches TRBJ2-7 better at its end, which makes the J call doubtful. Germline CDR1 MNHNS, CDR2 SASEGT. This CDR3 contains 13 residues.

This clonotype showed up just a few times. The chain employs TRBV20-1 and TRBJ1-4; the match to TRBD1 covers 7 bases. The CDR3 length is 13 residues. With V trimmed by 3 bases and J by 7 bases, 5 bases remained unmatched. CDR1 is DFQATT and CDR2 is SNEGSKA in the germline V gene (reference sequence). The DNA for the CDR3 is TGCAGTGCTAGGAGACAGGGAGGTGAAAAACTGTTTTTT. Translated: CSARRQGGEKLFF.

The chain recombines TRBV20-1 with TRBJ2-7, with D perhaps being TRBD1 or TRBD2 (6 bases each). TRBJ2-1 explains the end of the DNA better; the J call may be wrong. CDR3 length: 13 amino acids. CDR1 is DFQATT and CDR2 is SNEGSKA in the germline V gene (reference sequence). The CDR3 bases are TGCAGTGCTATAGGGGGGCAGTTTAATGAGCAGTTCTTC. Amino acid sequence: CSAIGGQFNEQFF.

V gene TRBV7-6 combines with J gene TRBJ2-5; D perhaps matches TRBD2 (6 bases). Germline CDR1 is SGHVS and CDR2 is FNYEAQ. The CDR3 contains 15 residues. The germline V and J ends were trimmed by 2 bases and 11 bases, with 21 bases remaining between them. CDR3 in amino acids: CASSLTMGGAGTQYF. CDR3 DNA: TGTGCCAGCAGCTTAACTATGGGGGGAGCAGGGACTCAGTACTTC.

This clonotype was detected a few times. The chain joins TRBV7-9 to TRBJ1-6; D unresolved. V was cut by 5 bases and J by 10 bases, with 9 bases left in between. In germline, CDR1 is SEHNR, CDR2 FQNEAQ (reference sequence). This CDR3 spans 12 amino acids. This chain's CDR3 is CASSQSGSPLHF. The CDR3 DNA reads as TGTGCCAGCAGCCAAAGCGGATCACCCCTCCACTTT.

Only a few counts were recorded for this clonotype. The chain joins TRBV27 to TRBJ1-2; TRBD1 matches 8 bases. The V segment lost 5 bases and the J segment 0 bases; nucleotides outside the gene matches: 2. Germline V gene sequence: CDR1 MNHEY, CDR2 SMNVEV (reference sequence). The CDR3 has 14 amino acids. CDR3 sequence: CASSPQGANYGYTF. For the CDR3, the DNA is TGTGCCAGCAGTCCACAGGGGGCTAACTATGGCTACACCTTC.

The V call is TRBV7-2, the J call TRBJ2-5; D unclear. The J call is uncertain, as TRBJ2-1 better fits the DNA end. CDR3 length equals 16 residues. Germline loops: CDR1 SGHTA, CDR2 FQGNSA. Written as DNA, the CDR3 is TGTGCCAGCAGCTTATCGGGCGGATGGGCGATCAATGAGCAGTTCTTC. This translates into CASSLSGGWAINEQFF.

This clonotype has just a few counts. The CDR3 sequence: CATSRDLGGGELFF. CDR3 sequence (DNA): TGTGCCACCAGCAGAGATTTGGGGGGAGGGGAGCTGTTTTTT. The chain joins TRBV15 to TRBJ2-2; possibly TRBD2 for D (6 bases). The V and J ends lost 0 bases and 8 bases respectively, with 10 bases between them. The CDR3 sequence is 14 residues long. Germline CDR1 is LNHNV and CDR2 is YYDKDF (reference sequence).

As concerns this clonotype: A much larger clone lies one base from this, so it may be a read error. This chain uses TRBV7-9 with TRBJ2-5, with a tentative D call TRBD2 (6 bases). The germline CDR1 and CDR2 sequences are SEHNR and FQNEAQ (reference sequence). Trimming left V 5 bases short and J 3 bases short, with 10 bases between. This CDR3 is built from 13 residues. The CDR3 spells CASSRDFKETQYF. DNA for the CDR3: TGTGCCAGCAGCCGGGACTTCAAAGAGACCCAGTACTTC.

V and J are TRBV12-3 or TRBV12-4 and TRBJ2-1, with no clear D. The CDR3 is 12 residues long. The V and J ends lost 5 bases and 8 bases respectively, with 10 bases between them. The CDR3 here is CASSDGPYEQFF. CDR3 DNA: TGTGCCAGCAGTGACGGTCCCTATGAGCAGTTCTTC.

This clonotype has a handful of counts. The J gene is TRBJ2-7, the V gene TRBV21-1; the table names TRBD1, a call not compared with the DNA. TRBV21-1 is a pseudogene. The CDR3 extends over 17 amino acids. CDR3 loop: CASSLPGTKGGVYEQYF. For the CDR3, the DNA is TGTGCCAGCAGCCTTCCCGGGACAAAAGGGGGGGTCTACGAGCAGTACTTC.

Only a few counts were recorded for this clonotype. J is TRBJ2-3 and V is TRBV12-3 or TRBV12-4, with D perhaps matching TRBD1 or TRBD2 (5 bases each). The CDR3 has 14 residues. V lost 2 bases and J 2 bases, leaving 8 bases between the germline ends. CDR3 protein: CASSLSGPTDTQYF. CDR3 bases: TGTGCCAGCAGTTTATCGGGGCCCACAGATACGCAGTATTTT.

The chain joins TRBV13 to TRBJ2-7, with D perhaps TRBD1 (5 bases). The germline CDR1 and CDR2 sequences are PRHDT and FYEKMQ (reference sequence). V lost 5 bases to trimming and J lost 6 bases, with 14 bases between them. There are 13 residues in the CDR3. The CDR3 is CASSVSTGSEQYF. In DNA form, the CDR3 reads TGTGCCAGCAGCGTATCAACAGGATCCGAGCAGTACTTC.

This clonotype was found a few times. The J gene is TRBJ2-5, the V gene TRBV11-1; D is undetermined. In germline, CDR1 is SGHAT, CDR2 FQDESV (reference sequence). CDR3 length: 16 amino acids. Trimming shortened V by 6 bases and J by 5 bases, and 22 bases separated the two germline ends. CDR3 sequence: CASSPIGVLPGETQYF. The CDR3 nucleotides are TGTGCCAGCAGTCCTATCGGAGTTCTCCCCGGGGAGACCCAGTACTTC.

On this clonotype: The limits of the CDR3 on the DNA are not certain, so only TCRdb's listed CDR3 is given. This chain connects TRBV28 to TRBJ1-4; TRBD1, the D gene given by the table, was not confirmed from the DNA. Per the germline V gene, CDR1 is MDHEN and CDR2 is SYDVKM. 15 amino acids form the CDR3, both terminal residues included. The CDR3 region is CASSFLAGAEEKLFF.

This clonotype was picked up a small number of times. Given the absence of the conserved phenylalanine or tryptophan at the CDR3 end, a read error is likely. V usage is TRBV6-1 and J usage is TRBJ1-2, with D unresolved. CDR3 length equals 12 residues. The V gene lost 7 bases and the J gene lost 4 bases, with 10 bases spanning the gap. Germline V gene lookup returns CDR1 MNHNS and CDR2 SASEGT. Written as DNA, the CDR3 is TGTGCCAGCAACGGACCGTCCTATGGCTACACCCTC. Amino acids: CASNGPSYGYTL.

The V and J genes are TRBV6-6 and TRBJ2-5; a weak D match, TRBD1 (6 bases). TRBJ2-7 explains the end of the DNA better; the J call may be wrong. The CDR3 totals 11 residues. Germline values: CDR1 MNHNY, CDR2 SVGAGI (reference sequence). The CDR3 here is CASGQTYEQYF. CDR3 coding DNA: TGTGCCAGCGGACAGACCTACGAGCAGTACTTC.

The chain recombines TRBV21-1 with TRBJ2-7; the table calls TRBD1, which could not be checked here. TRBV21-1 is described as a pseudogene. This CDR3 is built from 16 residues. The CDR3: CASSSVRDGDSYEQYF. DNA for the CDR3: TGTGCCAGCAGCAGTGTAAGGGACGGTGACTCCTACGAGCAGTACTTC.

The J gene is TRBJ2-1, the V gene TRBV29-1; weak D call: TRBD1 (6 bases). Germline V CDR1 and CDR2: SQVTM, ANQGSEA. The CDR3 is made up of 14 amino acids. V lost 6 bases to trimming and J lost 7 bases, with 19 bases between them. This CDR3 is CSVVGHPMGNEQFF. CDR3 nucleotides: TGCAGCGTGGTGGGACACCCGATGGGGAATGAGCAGTTCTTC.